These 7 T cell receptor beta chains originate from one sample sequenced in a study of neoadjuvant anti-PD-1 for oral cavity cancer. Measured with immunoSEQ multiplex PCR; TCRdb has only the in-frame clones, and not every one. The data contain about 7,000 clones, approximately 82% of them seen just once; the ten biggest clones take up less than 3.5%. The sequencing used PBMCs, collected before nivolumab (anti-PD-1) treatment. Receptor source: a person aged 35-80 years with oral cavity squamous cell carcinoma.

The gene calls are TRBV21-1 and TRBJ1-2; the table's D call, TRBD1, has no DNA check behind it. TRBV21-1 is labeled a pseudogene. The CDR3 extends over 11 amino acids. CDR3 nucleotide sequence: TGTGCCAGCAGCAAGACAGGTGGCTACACCTTC. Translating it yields CASSKTGGYTF.

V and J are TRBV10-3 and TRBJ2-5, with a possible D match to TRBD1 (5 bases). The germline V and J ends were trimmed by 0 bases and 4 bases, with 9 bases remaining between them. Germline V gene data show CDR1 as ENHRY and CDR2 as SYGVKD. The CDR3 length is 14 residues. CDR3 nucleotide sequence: TGTGCCATCAGTGAGTCTGTAGGGGTAGAGACCCAGTACTTC. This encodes CAISESVGVETQYF.

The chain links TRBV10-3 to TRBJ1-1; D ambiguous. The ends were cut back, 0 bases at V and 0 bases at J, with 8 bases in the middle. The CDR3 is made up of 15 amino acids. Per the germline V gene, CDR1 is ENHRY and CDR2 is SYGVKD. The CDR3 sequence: CAISESELLNTEAFF. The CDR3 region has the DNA TGTGCCATCAGTGAGTCGGAGTTATTGAACACTGAAGCTTTCTTT.

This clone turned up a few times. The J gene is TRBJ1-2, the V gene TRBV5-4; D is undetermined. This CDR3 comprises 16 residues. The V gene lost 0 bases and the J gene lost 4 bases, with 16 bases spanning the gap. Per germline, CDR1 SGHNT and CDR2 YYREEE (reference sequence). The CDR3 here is CASSLEGWGEGYGYTF. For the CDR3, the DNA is TGTGCCAGCAGCTTGGAAGGGTGGGGTGAGGGCTATGGCTACACCTTC.

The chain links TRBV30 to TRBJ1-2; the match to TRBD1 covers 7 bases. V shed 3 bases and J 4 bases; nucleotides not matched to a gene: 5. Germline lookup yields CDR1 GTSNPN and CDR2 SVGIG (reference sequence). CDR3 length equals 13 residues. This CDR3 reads CAWRDRVLYGYTF. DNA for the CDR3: TGTGCCTGGAGAGACAGGGTTCTCTATGGCTACACCTTC. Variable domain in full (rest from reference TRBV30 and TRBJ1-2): SQTIHQWPATLVQPVGSPLSLECTVEGTSNPNLYWYRQAAGRGLQLLFYSVGIGQISSEVPQNLSASRPQDRQFILSSKKLLLSDSGFYLCAWRDRVLYGYTFGSGTRLTVV.

The CDR3 sequence is CASSQELGARTEAFF. The CDR3, as DNA: TGTGCCAGCAGCCAAGAACTGGGGGCGCGCACTGAAGCTTTCTTT. The rearrangement links TRBV4-2 to TRBJ1-1; a possible D gene is TRBD1 (6 bases). This CDR3 region has 15 residues. The germline V gene encodes CDR1 LGHNA and CDR2 YNFKEQ. V gave up 0 bases and J gave up 4 bases, with 12 bases separating them.

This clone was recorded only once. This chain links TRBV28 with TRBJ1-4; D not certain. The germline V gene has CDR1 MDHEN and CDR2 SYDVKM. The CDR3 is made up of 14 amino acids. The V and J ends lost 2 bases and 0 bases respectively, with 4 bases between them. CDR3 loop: CASSLETTNEKLFF. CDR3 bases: TGTGCCAGCAGTTTAGAGACAACTAATGAAAAACTGTTTTTT. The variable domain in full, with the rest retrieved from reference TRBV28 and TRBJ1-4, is DVKVTQSSRYLVKRTGEKVFLECVQDMDHENMFWYRQDPGLGLRLIYFSYDVKMKEKGDIPEGYSVSREKKERFSLILESASTNQTSMYLCASSLETTNEKLFFGSGTQLSVL.